This T cell receptor beta chain was documented in a study of yellow fever vaccine responses in identical twins (dated by TCRdb to 2017 to 2018). As for the study more broadly: Focusing on identical twins, the study followed the T cell clones that responded to the vaccine, and did so with precision. Overall results and qualifications from the work: According to the authors, the vaccine-induced T cell response in identical twins seemed to be partly convergent and partly specific to each individual.

Regarding this clonotype: Its antigen target is currently unknown. The input lacks base qualities; no much larger clone sits a single base away.

Library preparation employed RT-PCR. TCRdb lists the instrument as Illumina HiSeq 2500. TCRdb trimmed public reads at Q25 via fastp, called clones via MiXCR and kept in-frame beta chains. Each CDR3 protein appears once, grouped with its most common genes and DNA. The sample table shows approximately 18,000 distinct CDR3 sequences, and around 67% are seen once. Of the sample, roughly 7.7% falls within the top ten clones. V was cut back by 4 bases and J by 0 bases, leaving a gap of 7 bases between them. The CDR1 and CDR2 encoded by the germline V gene are MGHRA and YSYEKL. The cysteine opens and the phenylalanine closes a CDR3 of 14 amino acids. The DNA shown is the 42-base CDR3, in frame from base 1.

The TCR sequence derives from a woman aged 18-29 years who received the yellow fever vaccine. Donor details come from another sample of the same person, matched by shared clones. The chain employs TRBV4-1 and TRBJ1-5; too little of a D gene remains to name it. The sample in question was T cells from blood (PBMCs), unsorted or a sorted subset (not recorded which), obtained before or after yellow fever vaccination (not recorded which). This receptor has the CDR3 CASSLTYSNQPQHF. The DNA sequence is as follows: TGCGCCAGCAGCCTAACCTATAGCAATCAGCCCCAGCATTTT.